This is a list of T cell receptor beta chains from one sample in a study of siplizumab effects on memory and regulatory T cells. Data came from immunoSEQ multiplex PCR; TCRdb stores just in-frame clones and leaves some out. The sample has about 110,000 clones, 80% to 95% seen once. The sequenced sample was CD4+ T cells sorted from blood. Receptors were obtained from a human donor in good health. Each CDR3 is given with its conserved first and last residue. The order of the fields is clone size, V gene, D gene, J gene, CDR3 DNA, CDR3 protein. The D gene is left open where the match is weak. Only some rows state a clone size, as once, few, many or a class for expanded clones.

-	TRBV7-6	-	TRBJ1-6	TGTGCCAGCAGCTTAGCGCCGTCAGGGTCTAATTCACCCCTCCACTTT	CASSLAPSGSNSPLHF
-	TRBV30	-	TRBJ2-2	TGTGCCTGGAGTCCAGACTCCTACACCGGGGAGCTGTTTTTT	CAWSPDSYTGELFF
-	TRBV25-1	TRBD1	TRBJ2-2	TGTGCCAGCAGGGGACAGGGCTCTCCGAACACCGGGGAGCTGTTTTTT	CASRGQGSPNTGELFF
-	TRBV5-4	-	TRBJ2-1	TGTGCCAGCAGCTCAGTGGGTGGGGAGCAGTTCTTC	CASSSVGGEQFF
-	TRBV11-2	-	TRBJ2-3	TGTGCCAGCAGCTTCCCCCTGGGGACCACAGATACGCAGTATTTT	CASSFPLGTTDTQYF
once	TRBV5-4	TRBD1	TRBJ2-1	TGTGCCAGCAGTCAAGACAGGGAACCTTACAATGAGCAGTTCTTC	CASSQDREPYNEQFF
once	TRBV30	-	TRBJ1-3	TGTGCCTGGACAGGGGATGGAGGAAACACCATATATTTT	CAWTGDGGNTIYF
-	TRBV5-6	-	TRBJ2-3	TGTGCCAGCAGCTTGGCCGGTGCCGGAGATACGCAGTATTTT	CASSLAGAGDTQYF
-	TRBV18	-	TRBJ2-3	TGTGCCAGCTCACCACGGGGCGCCGGGGCGGTCACAGATACGCAGTATTTT	CASSPRGAGAVTDTQYF
-	TRBV18	TRBD2	TRBJ2-3	TGTGCCAGCTCACCATGGACTAGCGTTTCTAGCACAGATACGCAGTATTTT	CASSPWTSVSSTDTQYF
-	TRBV29-1	-	TRBJ1-2	TGCAGCGTTGAATCTCAGGGTCGAGGCTACACCTTC	CSVESQGRGYTF
-	TRBV5-4	-	TRBJ1-1	TGTGCCAGCAGCTACCTGATGAACACTGAAGCTTTCTTT	CASSYLMNTEAFF
-	TRBV15	-	TRBJ1-1	TGTGCCACCAGCAGAGATCACAACTCTGAAGCTTTCTTT	CATSRDHNSEAFF
once	TRBV4-1	-	TRBJ1-5	TGCGCCAGCAGCCAAGACACAGGGAATGCCCATCAGCCCCAGCATTTT	CASSQDTGNAHQPQHF
once	TRBV5-6	TRBD2	TRBJ2-5	TGTGCCAGCAGCATTCTTCGGACTAGCGGGAAAGAGACCCAGTACTTC	CASSILRTSGKETQYF
-	TRBV25-1	-	TRBJ2-5	TGTGCCAGCAGTGAGCGGACAGCGAAAGAGACCCAGTACTTC	CASSERTAKETQYF
-	TRBV7-7	TRBD2	TRBJ2-3	TGTGCCAGCAGCCCCCACGCTAGCGGGGGGACTGGGAAGGATACGCAGTATTTT	CASSPHASGGTGKDTQYF
-	TRBV10-2	TRBD2	TRBJ2-1	TGCGCCAGCAGTGTAGCGGGAGCGAGCAATGAGCAGTTCTTC	CASSVAGASNEQFF
-	TRBV2	-	TRBJ2-5	TGTGCCAGCAGTTCCTTTGGGGAGACCCAGTACTTC	CASSSFGETQYF
-	TRBV29-1	-	TRBJ1-1	TGCAGCGTTGGCCAGGGGAGGTTGGACACTGAAGCTTTCTTT	CSVGQGRLDTEAFF
-	TRBV19	TRBD2	TRBJ2-5	TGTGCCAGTAGTCCGGGACTAGCGGGGGGGTACCAAGAGACCCAGTACTTC	CASSPGLAGGYQETQYF
-	TRBV5-1	-	TRBJ2-5	TGCGCCAGCAGCGCGGACGGAGAGACCCAGTACTTC	CASSADGETQYF
-	TRBV5-1	TRBD1	TRBJ1-4	TGCGCCAGCAGCTTAACAGGGGGTAGTGAAAAACTGTTTTTT	CASSLTGGSEKLFF
once	TRBV4-2	TRBD1	TRBJ1-2	TGTGCCAGCAGCTCCGGACAGGGAAACGGGTATGATGGCTACACCTTC	CASSSGQGNGYDGYTF
-	TRBV29-1	-	TRBJ1-1	TGCAGCGTTGGAGGGGACCCCTGGGGCACTACTGAAGCTTTCTTT	CSVGGDPWGTTEAFF
-	TRBV5-1	-	TRBJ1-2	TGCGCCAGCAGCACGGACGGACGAACGACTTATGGCTACACCTTC	CASSTDGRTTYGYTF
-	TRBV6-6	TRBD2	TRBJ2-7	TGTGCCAGCAGTTTGGGATATAGCGGGAGAAACTACGAGCAGTACTTC	CASSLGYSGRNYEQYF
-	TRBV6-5	-	TRBJ1-2	TGTGCCAGCAGTTGGAGGGGAACTGGTTTCAATGGCTACACCTTC	CASSWRGTGFNGYTF
-	TRBV18	-	TRBJ2-5	TGTGCCAGCTCACCAAATAGAGGCCACCCCCAAGAGACCCAGTACTTC	CASSPNRGHPQETQYF
few	TRBV7-9	TRBD1	TRBJ1-6	TGTGCCAGCAGCGCAGGGGGTAATTCACCCCTCCACTTT	CASSAGGNSPLHF
-	TRBV7-2	TRBD2	TRBJ2-7	TGTGCCAGCAGCGCCGCCGGGACTAGCGGTTCCTACGAGCAGTACTTC	CASSAAGTSGSYEQYF
-	TRBV10-3	-	TRBJ2-7	TGTGCCATCAGTGGGGCGAACGAGCAGTACTTC	CAISGANEQYF
-	TRBV27	-	TRBJ1-2	TGTGCCAGCAGTTTAGAGAGGCCTCGGGGCTACACCTTC	CASSLERPRGYTF
-	TRBV30	-	TRBJ2-2	TGTGCCTGGAGTGTTGAACTGCGGGAGCTGTTTTTT	CAWSVELRELFF
-	TRBV6-5	-	TRBJ1-1	TGTGCCAGCAGTTACTCGTTGCTCCTCGGTGACACTGAAGCTTTCTTT	CASSYSLLLGDTEAFF
-	TRBV5-1	-	TRBJ2-3	TGCGCCAGCAGCTTGGGGGGGTCTGCAGATACGCAGTATTTT	CASSLGGSADTQYF
-	TRBV10-1	TRBD1	TRBJ2-3	TGCGCCAGCAGTGATTCCGCTCCGGACAGGGAACAATCTAGCACAGATACGCAGTATTTT	CASSDSAPDREQSSTDTQYF
once	TRBV5-1	-	TRBJ2-6	TGCGCCAGCAGCTTGCTCCAGGGCTCTGGGGCCAACGTCCTGACTTTC	CASSLLQGSGANVLTF
few	TRBV10-3	-	TRBJ1-3	TGTGCCATCGGCGGTGTCGGAAACACCATATATTTT	CAIGGVGNTIYF
-	TRBV19	-	TRBJ2-3	TGTGCCAGTAGTGTCACAGGGATGTCGAAAGATACGCAGTATTTT	CASSVTGMSKDTQYF
-	TRBV5-1	-	TRBJ2-5	TGCGCCAGCAGCCCTCAGGGCGGGGCTTCCCAAGAGACCCAGTACTTC	CASSPQGGASQETQYF
-	TRBV6-1	TRBD1	TRBJ1-5	TGTGCCAGCAGTGAACCAGGGACAGGGGTCCAGCCCCAGCATTTT	CASSEPGTGVQPQHF
once	TRBV6-1	-	TRBJ1-5	TGTGCCAGCGATCCAAGCAATCAGCCCCAGCATTTT	CASDPSNQPQHF
-	TRBV11-2	-	TRBJ2-7	TGTGCCAGCAGCTCCTTCAGCTACGAGCAGTACTTC	CASSSFSYEQYF
-	TRBV6-1	-	TRBJ1-1	TGTGCCAGCAGGGTTAAGGAGTACACTGAAGCTTTCTTT	CASRVKEYTEAFF
-	TRBV5-1	TRBD1	TRBJ2-1	TGCGCCAGCAGCTTGGGACAGGGTTCGGTCTATGAGCAGTTCTTC	CASSLGQGSVYEQFF
-	TRBV6-6	-	TRBJ2-5	TGTGCCAGCACCCTGGACACCCAAGAGACCCAGTACTTC	CASTLDTQETQYF
-	TRBV18	-	TRBJ2-1	TGTGCCAGCTCACCCTCCGGCGGTTACGGTGAGCAGTTCTTC	CASSPSGGYGEQFF
-	TRBV6-5	-	TRBJ1-1	TGTGCCAGCAGCTCCCCGGGACACATGAACACTGAAGCTTTCTTT	CASSSPGHMNTEAFF
-	TRBV6-5	TRBD1	TRBJ2-5	TGTGCCAGCCCAAGAGGGACAGGTCAAGAGACCCAGTACTTC	CASPRGTGQETQYF
-	TRBV12-5	-	TRBJ1-1	TGTGCTAGTGGTCCCCCCCCCGAAGCGAACACTGAAGCTTTCTTT	CASGPPPEANTEAFF
-	TRBV5-8	-	TRBJ1-1	TGTGCCAGCAGCTTTCGGACCCGAAGGTCCACTGAAGCTTTCTTT	CASSFRTRRSTEAFF
-	TRBV7-8	-	TRBJ1-1	TGTGCCAGCAGCCTGCTGGCAGGGGAGTCCACTGAAGCTTTCTTT	CASSLLAGESTEAFF
-	TRBV9	-	TRBJ2-6	TGTGCCAGCAGCGTAGCAGGCTCTGGGGCCAACGTCCTGACTTTC	CASSVAGSGANVLTF
-	TRBV21-1	-	TRBJ2-1	TGTGCCAGCAGCAAAGACAGCCTTAAACCCTACAATGAGCAGTTCTTC	CASSKDSLKPYNEQFF